These 16 T cell receptor beta chains originate from one sample sequenced in a study of shared clonotypes between healthy human individuals. Assay: immunoSEQ multiplex PCR; the TCRdb copy retains only in-frame clones and omits some. The repertoire holds about 600,000 clones, with around 97% as singletons. Specimen: naive CD4+ T cells sorted from blood. Sample subset: CD45RA+ positively selected. The receptors come from a woman in her 30s in good health.

This clone came up once. The chain uses TRBV18 and TRBJ1-1, with TRBD1 matching over 8 bases. Germline CDR1 is KGHSH and CDR2 is LQKENI. The V and J ends lost 1 base and 0 bases, in that order; junction bases with no gene match: 10. This CDR3 region has 18 residues. CDR3 in DNA: TGTGCCAGCTCACCACGGGGACAGGCAGGAGGCATGAACACTGAAGCTTTCTTT. The encoded protein is CASSPRGQAGGMNTEAFF.

V and J are TRBV30 and TRBJ2-5; D is possibly TRBD1 (5 bases). Germline V CDR1 and CDR2: GTSNPN, SVGIG (reference sequence). Trimming left V 2 bases short and J 5 bases short, with 12 bases between. The CDR3 runs 13 residues. CDR3 in amino acids: CAWSKGVVETQYF. The CDR3 bases are TGTGCCTGGAGTAAAGGGGTTGTGGAGACCCAGTACTTC.

V usage is TRBV6-1 and J usage is TRBJ2-7; 9 positions match TRBD1. Trimming took 10 bases from V and 5 from J; bases not matched to a gene: 12. This CDR3 region has 14 residues. Germline CDR1 MNHNS, CDR2 SASEGT. The CDR3: CAILGQGGWDEQYF. CDR3 nucleotide sequence: TGTGCCATCCTGGGACAGGGCGGTTGGGACGAGCAGTACTTC.

The V and J genes are TRBV9 and TRBJ1-4, with 10 bases lining up with TRBD1. The germline CDR1 and CDR2 sequences are SGDLS and YYNGEE. This CDR3 contains 14 residues. J was trimmed by 7 bases and V by 4 bases; bases with no gene match: 4. Here the CDR3 reads CASSTTGGGEKLFF. The CDR3 DNA sequence: TGTGCCAGCAGCACGACAGGGGGCGGTGAAAAACTGTTTTTT.

This chain links TRBV5-1 with TRBJ1-6; D uncertain. The CDR3 totals 14 residues. V lost 0 bases and J lost 6, with 7 bases in between. CDR1 and CDR2 (germline): SGHRS, YFSETQ. CDR3 protein: CASSLEGLNSPLHF. Written as DNA, the CDR3 is TGCGCCAGCAGCTTGGAAGGACTTAATTCACCCCTCCACTTT.

The chain uses TRBV6-4 and TRBJ2-3, with D possibly TRBD1 on 6 matching bases. Germline V CDR1 and CDR2: MRHNA, SNTAGT. Trimming removed 3 bases at V and 0 bases at J, with 10 bases between. The CDR3 contains 15 residues. CDR3 DNA sequence: TGTGCCAGCAGTGATCAGGGGATTAGCACAGATACGCAGTATTTT. Translation: CASSDQGISTDTQYF.

The chain couples TRBV28 to TRBJ2-7; D not resolved. Between the trimmed V and J ends, which lost 6 bases and 0 bases, there was a span of 12 bases. CDR1 and CDR2 from the germline V gene are MDHEN and SYDVKM. The CDR3 runs to 14 residues. DNA for the CDR3: TGTGCCAGCAGCCCAGGATCCGTCTCCTACGAGCAGTACTTC. This translates into CASSPGSVSYEQYF.

V is TRBV10-1 and J is TRBJ2-7; 8 bases match TRBD2. This CDR3 comprises 14 residues. With 3 bases clipped from V and 5 bases from J, the junction kept 6 bases outside the gene matches. The germline V gene has CDR1 WNHNN and CDR2 SYGVQD (reference sequence). The CDR3 nucleotides are TGCGCCAGCAGTGATCCCGGACTAGCCGACGAGCAGTACTTC. This gives the protein CASSDPGLADEQYF.

This clone has more than one count but fewer than ten. The chain joins TRBV7-9 to TRBJ2-5; D is unresolved. The CDR3 is 12 amino acids. Trimming took 3 bases from V and 0 from J, leaving 2 bases between them. The germline CDR1 and CDR2 sequences are SEHNR and FQNEAQ (reference sequence). CDR3 sequence: CASSLYQETQYF. The CDR3 DNA reads TGTGCCAGCAGCTTGTACCAAGAGACCCAGTACTTC.

As concerns this clone: The same CDR3 is also encoded by other DNA sequences in this sample. V and J are TRBV15 and TRBJ1-5; tentatively, D is TRBD1 (5 bases). Deletions cut 2 bases from V and 4 bases from J, with 9 bases between. The CDR3 is 14 amino acids. Germline-derived CDR1 and CDR2 are LNHNV and YYDKDF (reference sequence). The CDR3 sequence is CATSRSGGNQPQHF. The CDR3 bases are TGTGCCACCAGCAGATCGGGGGGGAATCAGCCCCAGCATTTT.

This chain joins TRBV30 and TRBJ2-2; 16 nucleotides agree with TRBD2. The ends lost 6 bases at V and 3 bases at J; junction bases unmatched: 7. Germline V gene sequence: CDR1 GTSNPN, CDR2 SVGIG (reference sequence). The CDR3 is made up of 17 amino acids. CDR3 nucleotide sequence: TGTGCCTGTACACCGGGACTAGCGGGAGGGCACACCGGGGAGCTGTTTTTT. This translates into CACTPGLAGGHTGELFF. Full variable domain (outside the CDR3, taken from reference TRBV30 and TRBJ2-2): SQTIHQWPATLVQPVGSPLSLECTVEGTSNPNLYWYRQAAGRGLQLLFYSVGIGQISSEVPQNLSASRPQDRQFILSSKKLLLSDSGFYLCACTPGLAGGHTGELFFGEGSRLTVL.

The rearrangement joins TRBV11-2 to TRBJ1-2; D gene unclear. This CDR3 contains 12 residues. V shed 5 bases and J shed 8 bases, with 12 bases lying between them. Germline V gene sequence: CDR1 SGHAT, CDR2 FQNNGV. The CDR3 region is CASSPPSRGYTF. The CDR3 region has the DNA TGTGCCAGCAGCCCTCCCTCCAGGGGCTACACCTTC.

The chain combines TRBV6-1 with TRBJ1-1; tentatively, D is TRBD1 (6 bases). Trimming pared 2 bases from V and 1 base from J, leaving 11 bases between. The CDR3 spans 15 residues. The germline gives CDR1 MNHNS, CDR2 SASEGT. The CDR3 reads CASSEKGGANTEAFF. In nucleotides, the CDR3 is TGTGCCAGCAGTGAAAAAGGGGGGGCGAACACTGAAGCTTTCTTT.

The rearrangement links TRBV29-1 to TRBJ1-6; 7 nucleotides align to TRBD1. This CDR3 has 13 residues. CDR1 is SQVTM and CDR2 is ANQGSEA in the germline V gene. V was pared by 6 bases and J by 7 bases, with 6 bases of the junction left unmatched. In nucleotides, the CDR3 is TGCAGCGTCGCCGGGACAGAAAATTCACCCCTCCACTTT. Amino acid sequence: CSVAGTENSPLHF. Using reference TRBV29-1 and TRBJ1-6 for the parts outside the CDR3, the full variable domain is SAVISQKPSRDICQRGTSLTIQCQVDSQVTMMFWYRQQPGQSLTLIATANQGSEATYESGFVIDKFPISRPNLTFSTLTVSNMSPEDSSIYLCSVAGTENSPLHFGNGTRLTVT.

The chain employs TRBV25-1 and TRBJ1-4, with D maybe TRBD1 (6 bases). The CDR3 is made up of 13 amino acids. Per the germline V gene, CDR1 is MGHDK and CDR2 is SYGVNS. The V and J ends lost 3 bases and 7 bases respectively, with 9 bases between them. CDR3 DNA: TGTGCCAGCAGTGATTTAGGGGGTGAAAAACTGTTTTTT. Protein: CASSDLGGEKLFF.

The chain links TRBV11-2 to TRBJ2-3; unclear D gene. Trimming removed 1 base at V and 2 bases at J, with 7 bases between. CDR1 and CDR2 (germline): SGHAT, FQNNGV. The CDR3 runs 14 residues. CDR3 sequence (DNA): TGTGCCAGCAGCTTAGGGCAACCCACAGATACGCAGTATTTT. Its translation: CASSLGQPTDTQYF.